The rows below give T cell receptor beta chains drawn from one sample of a study of patients and donors after allogeneic stem cell transplantation. One entry per CDR3 protein, called by TCRdb with MiXCR from the RT-PCR reads. The sample yields approximately 160,000 distinct CDR3 sequences, 24% seen once. Specimen: blood, either unsorted or a sorted T cell fraction (not recorded which). The source of these receptors is a human donor who was either an allogeneic HSCT recipient or a stem cell or donor lymphocyte infusion donor (not recorded which). It is not recorded whose cells these are; they may come from a transplant donor. Both conserved end residues are part of each CDR3. D genes are given only for firm matches. Not every row has a clone size; where given, it reads once, few, many or a size class.

V	size	D	J	DNA	CDR3
TRBV5-1	NA	NA	TRBJ2-5	TGCGCCAGCAGCTTGGGGTCTACACAAGAGACCCAGTACTTC	CASSLGSTQETQYF
TRBV5-1	many	NA	TRBJ1-6	TGCGCCAGCAGCTTTCGGCCCGGGGATTCACCCCTCCACTTT	CASSFRPGDSPLHF
TRBV4-2	NA	TRBD2	TRBJ2-1	TGTGCCAGCAGCCAAGAGAGCGGGAGGGCGCTAAATGAGCAGTTCTTC	CASSQESGRALNEQFF
TRBV11-2	NA	NA	TRBJ1-2	TGTGCCAGCAGCTTAGACCGGCCGTTACCTTATTTCTATGGCTACACCTTC	CASSLDRPLPYFYGYTF
TRBV5-1	many	TRBD1	TRBJ1-1	TGCGCCAGCAGCTTACAGGGGCCGTTCGAAGCTTTCTTT	CASSLQGPFEAFF
TRBV20-1	few	NA	TRBJ2-7	TGCAGTGCTAGTGGCCCCCTGGCCACCTACGAGCAGTACTTC	CSASGPLATYEQYF
TRBV3-1	NA	NA	TRBJ1-6	TGTGCCAGCAGGACCGGGACGGAAAATTCACCCCTCCACTTT	CASRTGTENSPLHF
TRBV20-1	NA	TRBD1	TRBJ2-7	TGCAGTGCTGCGGGGGGACAGGGGCTCTACGAGCAGTACTTC	CSAAGGQGLYEQYF
TRBV12-3/TRBV12-4	few	NA	TRBJ2-5	TGTGCCAGCAGTTTAGCTAGGGGGGAGACCCAGTACTTC	CASSLARGETQYF
TRBV6-5	NA	TRBD1	TRBJ2-7	TGTGCCAGCAGGCGACAGGGTATAGGCTACGAGCAGTACTTC	CASRRQGIGYEQYF